The clone carrying this T cell receptor (beta chain) has more than one count but fewer than ten. The antigen remains undetermined. Combining a sample-barcoded 5' primer with a J-beta primer mix, a second PCR ran for 7 to 11 cycles. Every cDNA molecule carried a tag from a template-switch adaptor bearing 12 random nucleotides. TCRdb called the 5' RACE reads again in MiXCR, with one record for every CDR3 protein. The sample lists under 2,000,000 distinct CDR3 sequences; about 49% were seen once. Per sample, extraction of total RNA gave at least 5.5 micrograms in every case. The data were taken from a study of blood T cells in healthy people across ages. Study-wide results and caveats: The recorded TCR beta diversity per million T cells decreased in a roughly linear manner with age. It was the long-lived donors that had more naive CD4+ cells and higher diversity than aged donors.

V was trimmed by 5 bases and J by 4 bases, leaving 15 bases between them. The CDR3 is 14 residues long. CDR1 is DFQATT and CDR2 is SNEGSKA in the germline V gene (reference sequence). The material sequenced was blood. V usage is TRBV20-1 and J usage is TRBJ2-4; tentatively, D is TRBD1 (6 bases). The receptor comes from a woman aged 40 to 49 in good health. The CDR3: CSAGQHRTKNIQYF. The CDR3, as DNA: TGCAGTGCTGGACAGCACCGGACTAAAAACATTCAGTACTTC.